These 19 T cell receptor beta chains were all obtained from the same sample, sequenced in a study of read filtering for tumor transcriptome and immune sequencing. Molecular barcoded adaptors covering alpha/delta and beta/gamma chains were used on approximately 400 ng RNA. One entry per CDR3 protein results from TCRdb running MiXCR on the reads. This table holds about 50,000 distinct CDR3 sequences, approximately 18% found once. The sequenced sample consisted of a population of CD138-negative cells sorted from bone marrow. These receptors were obtained from a donor at least 40 years old with multiple myeloma.

This clonotype is labeled medium-sized. The V call is TRBV5-1, the J call TRBJ2-1, with 11 bases aligning to TRBD2. The V and J ends lost 3 bases and 9 bases, in that order; junction bases with no gene match: 2. CDR1 is SGHRS, CDR2 YFSETQ, per germline. The CDR3 extends over 13 amino acids. CDR3 DNA sequence: TGCGCCAGCAGCTCGGGACTAGCGGCTGAGCAGTTCTTC. Residues: CASSSGLAAEQFF. Using reference TRBV5-1 and TRBJ2-1 for the parts outside the CDR3, the full variable domain is KAGVTQTPRYLIKTRGQQVTLSCSPISGHRSVSWYQQTPGQGLQFLFEYFSETQRNKGNFPGRFSGRQFSNSRSEMNVSTLELGDSALYLCASSSGLAAEQFFGPGTRLTVL.

This clonotype was picked up many times. V and J are TRBV5-1 and TRBJ2-1; no reliable D call. The germline V and J ends were trimmed by 7 bases and 4 bases, with 9 bases remaining between them. This CDR3 contains 12 residues. The germline CDR1 and CDR2 sequences are SGHRS and YFSETQ. The CDR3 region is CASQRDYNEQFF. The CDR3, as DNA: TGCGCCAGCCAGAGAGATTACAATGAGCAGTTCTTC. The whole variable domain, remainder taken from reference TRBV5-1 and TRBJ2-1, is KAGVTQTPRYLIKTRGQQVTLSCSPISGHRSVSWYQQTPGQGLQFLFEYFSETQRNKGNFPGRFSGRQFSNSRSEMNVSTLELGDSALYLCASQRDYNEQFFGPGTRLTVL.

This clonotype was recorded a few times. The chain joins TRBV2 to TRBJ2-5; D is uncertain. Germline CDR1 SNHLY, CDR2 FYNNEI. The V gene lost 2 bases and the J gene lost 1 base, with 8 bases spanning the gap. This CDR3 is 14 amino acids long. The CDR3 loop is CASSERQTQETQYF. CDR3 sequence (DNA): TGTGCCAGCAGTGAAAGGCAGACCCAAGAGACCCAGTACTTC. Filled out from reference TRBV2 and TRBJ2-5, the complete variable domain reads EPEVTQTPSHQVTQMGQEVILRCVPISNHLYFYWYRQILGQKVEFLVSFYNNEISEKSEIFDDQFSVERPDGSNFTLKIRSTKLEDSAMYFCASSERQTQETQYFGPGTRLLVL.

The table lists this clonotype with many counts. The chain carries TRBV5-1 and TRBJ2-1, with D possibly matching TRBD1 (7 bases). The CDR3 sequence is 14 residues long. Germline CDR1 SGHRS, CDR2 YFSETQ. V gave up 3 bases and J gave up 8 bases, with 15 bases separating them. CDR3 DNA: TGCGCCAGCAGCTGGGGGGACAGTAGGCATGAGCAGTTCTTC. This codes for CASSWGDSRHEQFF.

This clonotype was recorded many times. The chain links TRBV7-2 to TRBJ2-7; a weak D match, TRBD1 (6 bases). With 8 bases removed from V and 4 bases from J, the gap between germline ends came to 21 bases. This CDR3 contains 15 residues. Per germline, CDR1 SGHTA and CDR2 FQGNSA. The chain's CDR3 is CASSGTGILRYEQYF. CDR3 sequence (DNA): TGTGCCAGCTCCGGAACAGGGATTCTTAGGTACGAGCAGTACTTC.

In the case of this clonotype: Given a much more abundant clone one base away, this may be a read error. The chain carries TRBV12-3 or TRBV12-4 and TRBJ1-3; 7 bases match TRBD1. CDR3 length: 15 residues. The V and J ends lost 6 bases and 0 bases, in that order; junction bases with no gene match: 5. The CDR3, as DNA: TGTGCCAGCAGACGGCCAGGGGGCTCTGGAAACACCATATATTTT. It codes for CASRRPGGSGNTIYF.

This clonotype occurred many times. The chain recombines TRBV4-3 with TRBJ2-2, with 9 nucleotides matching TRBD2. The CDR3 runs 17 residues. V dropped 0 bases and J dropped 1; count of bases not matched to a gene: 3. The germline gives CDR1 LGHNA, CDR2 YSLEER. CDR3 region: CASSQDAAGGNTGELFF. DNA of the CDR3: TGCGCCAGCAGCCAAGATGCAGCGGGAGGGAACACCGGGGAGCTGTTTTTT.

This clonotype has at least ten counts. The chain has TRBV30 and TRBJ2-1; possibly TRBD2 for D (7 bases). This CDR3 has 15 amino acids. V was trimmed by 7 bases and J by 5 bases, leaving 21 bases between them. Looked up from germline, CDR1 is GTSNPN and CDR2 is SVGIG (reference sequence). The CDR3 sequence: CASWRGEGLNNEQFF. CDR3 DNA: TGTGCCTCGTGGAGGGGGGAGGGCCTCAACAATGAGCAGTTCTTC. The full variable domain, completed using reference TRBV30 and TRBJ2-1, is SQTIHQWPATLVQPVGSPLSLECTVEGTSNPNLYWYRQAAGRGLQLLFYSVGIGQISSEVPQNLSASRPQDRQFILSSKKLLLSDSGFYLCASWRGEGLNNEQFFGPGTRLTVL.

This clonotype was detected ten times or more. This rearrangement joins TRBV5-1 to TRBJ2-7, with 10 nucleotides matching TRBD1. With V trimmed by 4 bases and J by 5 bases, 9 bases remained unmatched. Germline lookup yields CDR1 SGHRS and CDR2 YFSETQ. This CDR3 region has 15 residues. The CDR3 spells CASSVRQGARDEQYF. In nucleotides, the CDR3 is TGCGCCAGCAGCGTACGACAGGGGGCGAGGGACGAGCAGTACTTC. Variable domain in full (rest from reference TRBV5-1 and TRBJ2-7): KAGVTQTPRYLIKTRGQQVTLSCSPISGHRSVSWYQQTPGQGLQFLFEYFSETQRNKGNFPGRFSGRQFSNSRSEMNVSTLELGDSALYLCASSVRQGARDEQYFGPGTRLTVT.

The CDR3 loop is CATHLSSTDTQYF. CDR3 DNA sequence: TGTGCCACCCATCTTTCTAGCACAGATACGCAGTATTTT. The chain has TRBV19 and TRBJ2-3; D gene ambiguous. CDR3 length: 13 amino acids. Germline V CDR1 and CDR2: LNHDA, SQIVND (reference sequence). V was pared by 10 bases and J by 0 bases, with 11 bases between.

This clonotype was found many times. The V gene is TRBV11-3, the J gene TRBJ2-3; 7 bases agree with TRBD2. CDR1 is SGHNT and CDR2 is YENEEA in the germline V gene. V lost 5 bases to trimming and J lost 1 base; unmatched junction nucleotides: 3. The CDR3 totals 14 residues. The CDR3: CASSLAARTDTQYF. CDR3 sequence (DNA): TGTGCCAGCAGCCTAGCGGCACGCACAGATACGCAGTATTTT.

This clonotype appeared a few times. The chain couples TRBV5-1 to TRBJ2-5; 11 nucleotides match TRBD2. V lost 6 bases to trimming and J lost 4 bases; unmatched junction nucleotides: 8. CDR1 and CDR2 (germline): SGHRS, YFSETQ. The CDR3 is 15 amino acids. The CDR3 reads CASTMGLAAPETQYF. The CDR3 DNA reads as TGCGCCAGCACCATGGGACTAGCGGCACCAGAGACCCAGTACTTC.

This clonotype has ten or more counts. The J gene is TRBJ2-7, the V gene TRBV4-3; 7 nucleotides match TRBD2. This CDR3 has 14 amino acids. The trim removed 4 bases at V and 7 bases at J, leaving 10 bases unmatched. CDR1 is LGHNA and CDR2 is YSLEER in the germline V gene. CDR3 DNA sequence: TGCGCCAGCAGCCCGTCGTCTAGCGGACTTGAGCAGTACTTC. Translation gives CASSPSSSGLEQYF.

This clonotype came up many times. The V call is TRBV6-6, the J call TRBJ1-1, with a weak D call TRBD1 (5 bases). Between the trimmed V and J ends, which lost 7 bases and 4 bases, there was a span of 16 bases. Germline V CDR1 and CDR2: MNHNY, SVGAGI (reference sequence). CDR3 length equals 14 residues. The CDR3 DNA is TGTGCCAGCACTCCGGGTGGACACCTCACTGAAGCTTTCTTT. It is translated as CASTPGGHLTEAFF.

This clonotype was counted ten times or more. V is TRBV6-2 or TRBV6-3 and J is TRBJ2-6; 9 bases map to TRBD2. This CDR3 region has 18 residues. Trimming removed 5 bases from V and 0 bases from J; junction bases left unmatched: 8. From germline, CDR1 is MNHEY and CDR2 SVGEGT. CDR3 nucleotides: TGTGCCAGCAGTCCAGCGGGAGGCAAACCCTCTGGGGCCAACGTCCTGACTTTC. Its translation is CASSPAGGKPSGANVLTF.

This clonotype was counted at least ten times. This rearrangement joins TRBV7-8 to TRBJ1-1, with D uncertain. V lost 6 bases, J lost 1 base, and 12 bases lay in between. Germline values: CDR1 SGHVS, CDR2 FQNEAQ. The CDR3 extends over 14 amino acids. The DNA for the CDR3 is TGTGCCAGCAGTTATGCCGGGGAGAACACTGAAGCTTTCTTT. This sequence encodes CASSYAGENTEAFF.

The rearrangement joins TRBV4-3 to TRBJ2-7; D may be TRBD2 (6 bases). Germline V gives CDR1 LGHNA, CDR2 YSLEER. V was pared by 1 base and J by 3 bases, with 13 bases between. This CDR3 is 15 amino acids long. CDR3 DNA: TGCGCCAGCAGCCAAGTACCTAGCGACTACTACGAGCAGTACTTC. It is translated as CASSQVPSDYYEQYF.

This clonotype was counted many times. The rearrangement links TRBV7-9 to TRBJ2-1; 12 bases agree with TRBD2. V was pared by 3 bases and J by 7 bases, with 7 bases of the junction left unmatched. The CDR3 is made up of 16 amino acids. In germline, CDR1 is SEHNR, CDR2 FQNEAQ (reference sequence). CDR3 loop: CASSFLAGGPGNEQFF. The CDR3 DNA reads as TGTGCCAGCAGCTTTCTAGCGGGAGGGCCGGGGAATGAGCAGTTCTTC.

The V call is TRBV20-1, the J call TRBJ1-3, with D uncertain. Germline CDR1 and CDR2: DFQATT and SNEGSKA (reference sequence). The CDR3 runs to 12 residues. V was cut by 6 bases and J by 0 bases, with 6 bases left in between. The DNA of the CDR3 is TGCAGTGCCGGGATCTCTGGAAACACCATATATTTT. Protein sequence: CSAGISGNTIYF.